This T cell receptor beta chain derives from a study of cytomegalovirus exposure and HLA in healthy donors. Overall study results and limits: The productive fraction for most TCR beta V segments was about 87% or about 30% in an earlier analysis. Sequencing depth roughly uniform across donors was assumed in presence/absence analyses.

Deletions cut 0 bases from V and 2 bases from J, with 11 bases between. CDR1 is SQVTM and CDR2 is ANQGSEA in the germline V gene. The CDR3 loop spans 15 amino acids. This PCR relied on a set of 60 Vbeta primers and 13 Jbeta primers. Assay: immunoSEQ multiplex PCR; the TCRdb copy retains only in-frame clones and omits some. The data hold 110,000 to 150,000 clones, with roughly 74% observed a single time. Worth noting for this clone: Its antigen remains unknown.

The TCR originated in a man in his forties in good health and CMV-seronegative. This chain uses TRBV29-1 with TRBJ1-3, with D tentatively TRBD1 (5 bases). What was sequenced was PBMCs. The CDR3 nucleotides read TGCAGCGTTGAAGAATGGGGGGGTGCTGGAAACACCATATATTTT. Residues: CSVEEWGGAGNTIYF.